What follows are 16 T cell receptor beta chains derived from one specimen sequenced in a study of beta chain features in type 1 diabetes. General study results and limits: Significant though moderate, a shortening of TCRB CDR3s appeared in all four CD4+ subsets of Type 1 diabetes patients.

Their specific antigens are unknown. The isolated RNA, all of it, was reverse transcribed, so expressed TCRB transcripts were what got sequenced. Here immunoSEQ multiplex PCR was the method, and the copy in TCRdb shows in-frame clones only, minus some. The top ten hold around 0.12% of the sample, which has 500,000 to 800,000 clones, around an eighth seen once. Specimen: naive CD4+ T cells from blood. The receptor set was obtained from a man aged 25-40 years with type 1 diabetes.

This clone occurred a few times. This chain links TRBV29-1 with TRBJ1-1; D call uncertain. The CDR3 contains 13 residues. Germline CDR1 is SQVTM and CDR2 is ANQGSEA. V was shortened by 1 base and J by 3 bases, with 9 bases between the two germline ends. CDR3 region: CSVEVTEYTEAFF. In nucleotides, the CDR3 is TGCAGCGTTGAAGTAACAGAGTACACTGAAGCTTTCTTT.

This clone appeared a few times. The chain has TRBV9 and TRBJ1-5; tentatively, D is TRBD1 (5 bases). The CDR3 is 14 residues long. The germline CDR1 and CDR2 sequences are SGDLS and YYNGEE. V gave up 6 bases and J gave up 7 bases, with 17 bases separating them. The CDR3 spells CASNEGHQEQPQHF. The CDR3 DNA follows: TGTGCCAGCAACGAGGGGCATCAGGAGCAGCCCCAGCATTTT.

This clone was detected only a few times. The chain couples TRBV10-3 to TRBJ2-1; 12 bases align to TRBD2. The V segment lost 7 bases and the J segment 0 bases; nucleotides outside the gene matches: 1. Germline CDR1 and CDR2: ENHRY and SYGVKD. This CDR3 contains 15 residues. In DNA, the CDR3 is TGTGCCATCAAGACTAGCGGGAGCTCCTACAATGAGCAGTTCTTC. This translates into CAIKTSGSSYNEQFF.

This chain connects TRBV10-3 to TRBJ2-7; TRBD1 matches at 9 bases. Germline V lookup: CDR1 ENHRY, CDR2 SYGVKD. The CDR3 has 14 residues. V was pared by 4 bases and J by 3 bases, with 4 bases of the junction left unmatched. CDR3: CAISVRDRVYEQYF. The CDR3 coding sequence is TGTGCCATCAGTGTCCGGGACAGGGTCTACGAGCAGTACTTC.

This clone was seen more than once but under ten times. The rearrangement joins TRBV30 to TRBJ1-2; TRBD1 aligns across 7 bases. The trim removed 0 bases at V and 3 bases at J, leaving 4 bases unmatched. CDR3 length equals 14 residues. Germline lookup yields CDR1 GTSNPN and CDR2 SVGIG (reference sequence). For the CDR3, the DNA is TGTGCCTGGAGTGTATCTACAGGGGACTATGGCTACACCTTC. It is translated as CAWSVSTGDYGYTF.

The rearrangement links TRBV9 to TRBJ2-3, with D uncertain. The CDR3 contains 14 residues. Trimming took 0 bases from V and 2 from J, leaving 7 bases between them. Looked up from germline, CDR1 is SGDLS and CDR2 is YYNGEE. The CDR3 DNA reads TGTGCCAGCAGCGTAGAACACCACACAGATACGCAGTATTTT. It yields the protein CASSVEHHTDTQYF.

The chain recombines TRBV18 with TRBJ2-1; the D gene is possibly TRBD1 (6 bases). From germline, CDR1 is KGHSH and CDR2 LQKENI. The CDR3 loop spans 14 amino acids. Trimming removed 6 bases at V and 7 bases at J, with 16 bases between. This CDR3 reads CASSPGAEKNEQFF. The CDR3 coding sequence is TGTGCCAGCTCGCCAGGGGCGGAAAAAAATGAGCAGTTCTTC.

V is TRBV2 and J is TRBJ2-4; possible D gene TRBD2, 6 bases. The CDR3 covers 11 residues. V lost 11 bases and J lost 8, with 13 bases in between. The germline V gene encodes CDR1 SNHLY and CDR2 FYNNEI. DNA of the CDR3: TGTGCCGGAGGGAATTCGGACATTCAGTACTTC. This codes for CAGGNSDIQYF.

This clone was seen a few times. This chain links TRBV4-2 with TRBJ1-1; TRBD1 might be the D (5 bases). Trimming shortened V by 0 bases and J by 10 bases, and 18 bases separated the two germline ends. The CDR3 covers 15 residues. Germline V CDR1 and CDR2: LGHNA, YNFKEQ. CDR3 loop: CASSQDGPQAGAAFF. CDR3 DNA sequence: TGTGCCAGCAGCCAAGATGGTCCCCAGGCCGGGGCAGCTTTCTTT.

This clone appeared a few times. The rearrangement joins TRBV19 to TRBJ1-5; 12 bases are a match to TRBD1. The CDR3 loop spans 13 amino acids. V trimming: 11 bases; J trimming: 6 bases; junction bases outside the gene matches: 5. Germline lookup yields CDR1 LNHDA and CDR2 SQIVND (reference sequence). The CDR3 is CAAGTGGGQPQHF. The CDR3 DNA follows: TGTGCCGCCGGGACAGGGGGCGGTCAGCCCCAGCATTTT.

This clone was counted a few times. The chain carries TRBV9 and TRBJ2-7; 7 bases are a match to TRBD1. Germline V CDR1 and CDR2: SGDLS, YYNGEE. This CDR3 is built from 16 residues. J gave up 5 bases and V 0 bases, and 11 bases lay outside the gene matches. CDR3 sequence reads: CASSVAGGQSIHEQYF. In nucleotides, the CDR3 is TGTGCCAGCAGCGTAGCAGGGGGACAGTCCATCCACGAGCAGTACTTC.

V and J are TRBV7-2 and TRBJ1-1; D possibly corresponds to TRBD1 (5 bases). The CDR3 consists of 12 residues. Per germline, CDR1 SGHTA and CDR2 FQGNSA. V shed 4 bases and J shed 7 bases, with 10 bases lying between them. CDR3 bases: TGTGCCAGCAGCTCCTATGGGGGTGAAGCTTTCTTT. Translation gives CASSSYGGEAFF. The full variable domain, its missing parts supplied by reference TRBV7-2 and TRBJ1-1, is GAGVSQSPSNKVTEKGKDVELRCDPISGHTALYWYRQSLGQGLEFLIYFQGNSAPDKSGLPSDRFSAERTGGSVSTLTIQRTQQEDSAVYLCASSSYGGEAFFGQGTRLTVV.

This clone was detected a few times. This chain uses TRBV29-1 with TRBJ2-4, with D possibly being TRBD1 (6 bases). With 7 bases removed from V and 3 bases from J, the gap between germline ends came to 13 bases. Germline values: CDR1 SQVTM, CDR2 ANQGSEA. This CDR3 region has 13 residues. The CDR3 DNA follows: TGCAGCGCATCCGGGACACACAAAAACATTCAGTACTTC. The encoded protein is CSASGTHKNIQYF.

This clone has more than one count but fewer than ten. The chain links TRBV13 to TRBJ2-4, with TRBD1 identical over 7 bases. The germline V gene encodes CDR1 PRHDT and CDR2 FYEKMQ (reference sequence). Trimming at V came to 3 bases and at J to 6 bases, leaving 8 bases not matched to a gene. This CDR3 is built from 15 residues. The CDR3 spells CASSFSQGWGNIQYF. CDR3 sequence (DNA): TGTGCCAGCAGCTTCTCACAGGGGTGGGGAAACATTCAGTACTTC.

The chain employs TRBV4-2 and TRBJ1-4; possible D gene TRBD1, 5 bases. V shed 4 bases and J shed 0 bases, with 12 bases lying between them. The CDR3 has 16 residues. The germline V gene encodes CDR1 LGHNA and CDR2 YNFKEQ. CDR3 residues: CASSRGTPATNEKLFF. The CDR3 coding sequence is TGTGCCAGCAGCCGGGGGACCCCCGCAACTAATGAAAAACTGTTTTTT.

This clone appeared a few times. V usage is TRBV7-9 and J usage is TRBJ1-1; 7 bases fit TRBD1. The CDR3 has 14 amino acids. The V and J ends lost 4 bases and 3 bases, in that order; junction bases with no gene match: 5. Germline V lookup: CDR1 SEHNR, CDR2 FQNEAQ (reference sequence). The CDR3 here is CASSSGQFYTEAFF. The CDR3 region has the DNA TGTGCCAGCAGCTCGGGACAGTTCTACACTGAAGCTTTCTTT. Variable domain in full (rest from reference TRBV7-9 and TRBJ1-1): DTGVSQNPRHKITKRGQNVTFRCDPISEHNRLYWYRQTLGQGPEFLTYFQNEAQLEKSRLLSDRFSAERPKGSFSTLEIQRTEQGDSAMYLCASSSGQFYTEAFFGQGTRLTVV.